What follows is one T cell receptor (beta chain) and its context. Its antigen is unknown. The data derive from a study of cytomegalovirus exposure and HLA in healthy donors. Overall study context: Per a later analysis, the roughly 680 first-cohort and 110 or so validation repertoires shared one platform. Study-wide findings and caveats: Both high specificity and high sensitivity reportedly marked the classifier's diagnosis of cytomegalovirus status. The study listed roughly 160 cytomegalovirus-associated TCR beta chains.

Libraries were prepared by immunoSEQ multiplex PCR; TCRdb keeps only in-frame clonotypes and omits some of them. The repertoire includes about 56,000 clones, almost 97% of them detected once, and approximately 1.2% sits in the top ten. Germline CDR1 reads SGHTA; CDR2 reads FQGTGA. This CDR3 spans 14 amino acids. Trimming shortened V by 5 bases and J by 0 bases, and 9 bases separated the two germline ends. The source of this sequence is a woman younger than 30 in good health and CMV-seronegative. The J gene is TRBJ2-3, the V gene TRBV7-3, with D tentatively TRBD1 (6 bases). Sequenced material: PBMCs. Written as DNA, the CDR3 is TGTGCCAGCAGCCCGGGGACAAGCACAGATACGCAGTATTTT. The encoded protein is CASSPGTSTDTQYF.